This T cell receptor (beta chain) emerged from a study of OX40 agonist ivuxolimab in advanced cancers. At the level of the study: Ivuxolimab, an antibody that agonizes OX40 (CD134), was administered to the patients.

Researchers took blood at baseline, on cycle 4 day 1, and on cycle 7 day 1. Whole-study results and caveats: Low normalized T-cell clonal expansion was also seen in some nonresponders. On average, a greater number of expanded clones characterised CD8+ T cells relative to CD4+.

Sequencing used immunoSEQ multiplex PCR; TCRdb keeps in-frame clones, though not all of them. The table shows more than 95,000 clones, with around 90% occurring only once. For this clone: Its antigen is unidentified.

The sample here was CD4+ or CD8+ T cells sorted from blood, taken in a trial of the OX40 agonist ivuxolimab. This receptor was identified in an adult with an advanced solid tumor such as melanoma, head and neck, liver or kidney cancer.

This chain's CDR3 is CASSRLAGVNEQFF. The CDR3 nucleotides are TGTGCCAGCAGTCGCCTAGCGGGAGTAAATGAGCAGTTCTTC. The chain couples TRBV2 to TRBJ2-1, with 10 bases lining up with TRBD2. The CDR3 spans 14 residues. V was pared by 5 bases and J by 7 bases, with 5 bases of the junction left unmatched. From germline, CDR1 is SNHLY and CDR2 FYNNEI.